Each of the 14 T cell receptor beta chains below was sequenced from the same sample in a study of monozygotic twins with inflammatory bowel disease. No DNA is given; TCRdb re-called the 5' RACE reads and lists each CDR3 protein once. The ten most abundant clones cover 2.4% of a sample with nearly 450,000 distinct CDR3 sequences. The sequenced sample consisted of blood. The receptors here all came from a human donor with ulcerative colitis or Crohn's disease, or a healthy co-twin of an affected twin (not recorded which).

The chain couples TRBV5-1 to TRBJ2-1; TCRdb's assignment of TRBD2 cannot be checked, as there is no DNA. CDR1 is SGHRS, CDR2 YFSETQ, per germline. The CDR3 spans 18 residues. CDR3 sequence reads: CASSLGGLAGAKGNEQFF.

The chain couples TRBV6-2 or TRBV6-3 to TRBJ2-7. This CDR3 contains 13 residues. Per germline, CDR1 MNHEY and CDR2 SVGEGT. CDR3 residues: CASSSFDRNEQYF.

CDR3 loop: CASSVGLAGGSDTQYF. This rearrangement joins TRBV9 to TRBJ2-3; no DNA is available, so the TRBD2 call from TCRdb remains unchecked. Germline CDR1 SGDLS, CDR2 YYNGEE. The CDR3 runs to 16 residues.

The chain is built from TRBV4-1 and TRBJ2-3; TCRdb lists TRBD1, though no DNA is available to test this call. Germline CDR1 is MGHRA and CDR2 is YSYEKL. The CDR3 sequence is 18 residues long. CDR3 sequence reads: CASTYSALGTPVPDTQYF.

The CDR3 spells CSALLAGGGTQYF. The chain uses TRBV29-1 and TRBJ2-3; TCRdb calls TRBD2, which cannot be checked without DNA. CDR1 is SQVTM and CDR2 is ANQGSEA in the germline V gene. This CDR3 is built from 13 residues.

The V call is TRBV5-1, the J call TRBJ1-1. The CDR3 consists of 15 residues. Germline CDR1 reads SGHRS; CDR2 reads YFSETQ. CDR3 residues: CASSSTTGMNTEAFF.

This chain links TRBV5-1 with TRBJ1-1; the D call from TCRdb, TRBD1, cannot be confirmed without DNA. Germline CDR1 SGHRS, CDR2 YFSETQ. CDR3 length: 16 amino acids. CDR3 sequence reads: CASSLLWDRGNTEAFF.

The V gene is TRBV6-1, the J gene TRBJ2-2; the TCRdb call, TRBD1, lacks DNA for checking. CDR1 and CDR2 from the germline V gene are MNHNS and SASEGT. This CDR3 spans 15 amino acids. The CDR3 reads CASRIRQGSGGELFF.

The chain employs TRBV7-2 and TRBJ2-7; as DNA is missing, the TRBD2 call by TCRdb cannot be tested. The CDR3 sequence is 13 residues long. Germline-derived CDR1 and CDR2 are SGHTA and FQGNSA. Here the CDR3 reads CASSPRGGGEQYF.

CDR3: CASRRDGSYNEQFF. J is TRBJ2-1 and V is TRBV2; lacking DNA, the TRBD1 call made by TCRdb goes unchecked. Germline V gives CDR1 SNHLY, CDR2 FYNNEI. The CDR3 has 14 residues.

This rearrangement joins TRBV20-1 to TRBJ2-2. This CDR3 comprises 13 residues. Germline CDR1 is DFQATT and CDR2 is SNEGSKA (reference sequence). This CDR3 is CSARDIDTGELFF.

The chain combines TRBV4-2 with TRBJ2-2. CDR3 length equals 13 residues. Germline V gene data show CDR1 as LGHNA and CDR2 as YNFKEQ. This CDR3 reads CASSQEEDGELFF.

The chain has TRBV11-3 and TRBJ2-1; the D call from TCRdb, TRBD1, cannot be confirmed without DNA. Germline V gene sequence: CDR1 SGHNT, CDR2 YENEEA. CDR3 size: 15 residues. CDR3 in amino acids: CASSPYRDPNNEQFF.

The chain has TRBV7-6 and TRBJ2-1; absent DNA, TCRdb's TRBD2 call cannot be checked. The CDR3 covers 16 residues. Looked up from germline, CDR1 is SGHVS and CDR2 is FNYEAQ. CDR3 sequence: CASSLKAGGSYNEQFF.